The 4 T cell receptor beta chains below come from one sample, sequenced in a study of blood T cell repertoires in COVID-19. Data came from immunoSEQ multiplex PCR; TCRdb stores just in-frame clones and leaves some out. The sample has 150,000 to 200,000 clones, 84% seen once. Sequences were obtained from PBMCs or T cells enriched from blood (not recorded which). These receptors came from a woman under 40 who had been exposed to COVID-19.

This chain joins TRBV7-2 and TRBJ2-1; TRBD1 might be the D (5 bases). This CDR3 spans 13 amino acids. Trimming removed 1 base at V and 10 bases at J, with 11 bases between. The germline CDR1 and CDR2 sequences are SGHTA and FQGNSA. CDR3 region: CASSLEVGREQFF. The CDR3 DNA is TGTGCCAGCAGCTTAGAAGTGGGGCGGGAGCAGTTCTTC. The whole variable domain, remainder taken from reference TRBV7-2 and TRBJ2-1, is GAGVSQSPSNKVTEKGKDVELRCDPISGHTALYWYRQSLGQGLEFLIYFQGNSAPDKSGLPSDRFSAERTGGSVSTLTIQRTQQEDSAVYLCASSLEVGREQFFGPGTRLTVL.

This chain uses TRBV7-2 with TRBJ1-2, with a weak D call TRBD1 (5 bases). V lost 4 bases to trimming and J lost 8 bases, with 14 bases between them. Germline CDR1 and CDR2: SGHTA and FQGNSA. The CDR3 is 13 amino acids. The CDR3 coding sequence is TGTGCCAGCAGCTCGACAGAGGACGGAGGCTACACCTTC. Amino acids: CASSSTEDGGYTF. Complete variable domain (other parts from reference TRBV7-2 and TRBJ1-2): GAGVSQSPSNKVTEKGKDVELRCDPISGHTALYWYRQSLGQGLEFLIYFQGNSAPDKSGLPSDRFSAERTGGSVSTLTIQRTQQEDSAVYLCASSSTEDGGYTFGSGTRLTVV.

The V call is TRBV12-3 or TRBV12-4, the J call TRBJ2-7; D ambiguous. V gave up 5 bases and J gave up 2 bases, with 10 bases separating them. The CDR3 runs to 13 residues. For the CDR3, the DNA is TGTGCCAGCAGTGCAGGATCCCCCTACGAGCAGTACTTC. Amino acid sequence: CASSAGSPYEQYF.

In this sample, this clone turned up a few times. The genes are TRBV29-1 and TRBJ2-2; the D gene is possibly TRBD2 (5 bases). The V gene lost 0 bases and the J gene lost 0 bases, with 11 bases spanning the gap. The length of the CDR3 is 16 residues. Germline V lookup: CDR1 SQVTM, CDR2 ANQGSEA. The CDR3 DNA follows: TGCAGCGTTGAAGATCTGCCGGGGACGAACACCGGGGAGCTGTTTTTT. This gives the protein CSVEDLPGTNTGELFF.